A selection of T cell receptor beta chains follows, all from one sample in a study of T cell responses to AZD1222 COVID-19 vaccine. Repertoires were generated with immunoSEQ multiplex PCR, while TCRdb's copy carries only in-frame clones and drops some. The sample shows approximately 170,000 clones, roughly 85% of them seen only once. Here the sequenced sample was peripheral blood, taken 28 days after the second AZD1222 dose. All receptors derive from an adult who received the AZD1222 COVID-19 vaccine. CDR3s include the opening cysteine and the closing phenylalanine or tryptophan. The D gene is left open where the match is weak. Part of the rows lack a size; the others show once, few, many or a class for expanded clones.

clone_size,v_call,cdr3_length,j_call,d_call,cdr3_nt,cdr3_aa
once,TRBV7-9,15,TRBJ2-3,TRBD2,TGTGCCAGCAGCGCATCGGGACTAGGAGGAGATACGCAGTATTTT,CASSASGLGGDTQYF
-,TRBV19,14,TRBJ1-1,TRBD1,TGTGCCAGTAGGCCGACAGGGGTGAACACTGAAGCTTTCTTT,CASRPTGVNTEAFF
-,TRBV27,14,TRBJ2-2,-,TGTGCCAGCACCGGGACAACACTCACCGGGGAGCTGTTTTTT,CASTGTTLTGELFF
-,TRBV5-8,13,TRBJ1-1,-,TGTGCCAGCAGTCTGGACAAGAACACTGAAGCTTTCTTT,CASSLDKNTEAFF
few,TRBV5-8,12,TRBJ1-1,-,TGTGCCAGCAGCTTAAGTTCCTGGGAAGCTTTCTTT,CASSLSSWEAFF
-,TRBV7-2,15,TRBJ2-2,-,TGTGCCAGCAGCCCCGGGGGGACACCCACCGGGGAGCTGTTTTTT,CASSPGGTPTGELFF
-,TRBV29-1,10,TRBJ2-7,-,TGCAGCGTTGAGGACTACGAGCAGTACTTC,CSVEDYEQYF
few,TRBV7-9,13,TRBJ1-1,-,TGTGCCAGCAGTTCCTTCGACGGATCCGCGGCTTTCTTT,CASSSFDGSAAFF
once,TRBV19,14,TRBJ1-2,TRBD1,TGTGCCAGTACACTAAGCGGGACAGTTTATGGCTACACCTTC,CASTLSGTVYGYTF
-,TRBV25-1,11,TRBJ2-5,-,TGTGCCAGCAGCTTAGGAGAGACCCAGTACTTC,CASSLGETQYF
-,TRBV5-6,13,TRBJ1-2,-,TGTGCCAGCAACCAGTGGACAGCGGCTGGCTACACCTTC,CASNQWTAAGYTF
-,TRBV5-1,14,TRBJ1-2,-,TGCGCCAGCGCGACCGGGGAGGCGAACTATGGCTACACCTTC,CASATGEANYGYTF
once,TRBV5-6,17,TRBJ1-3,-,TGTGCCAGCAGCTTGCGTCGGTCCGCACCATCGCGGAACACCATATATTTT,CASSLRRSAPSRNTIYF
once,TRBV18,17,TRBJ1-6,-,TGTGCCAGCTCACCACAGATAGGGGGGTCCTATAATTCACCCCTCCACTTT,CASSPQIGGSYNSPLHF
-,TRBV15,15,TRBJ1-2,-,TGTGCCACCAGCAGAAGGGGGAACTCCTATTATGGCTACACCTTC,CATSRRGNSYYGYTF
-,TRBV5-1,13,TRBJ1-5,-,TGCGCCAGCAGCCGGACGATCAATCAGCCCCAGCATTTT,CASSRTINQPQHF
-,TRBV12-3/TRBV12-4,13,TRBJ1-1,TRBD1,TGTGCCAGCAGGCGACAGGGGAGCACAGAAGCTTTCTTT,CASRRQGSTEAFF
-,TRBV6-2/TRBV6-3,22,TRBJ1-1,-,TGTGCCAGCAGCCGAAATTTAAATCGGGCCAGGCAAGGCGAGGTTCTGAACACTGAAGCTTTCTTT,CASSRNLNRARQGEVLNTEAFF
-,TRBV10-3,17,TRBJ2-7,TRBD2,TGTGCCACCCTCGGCGAGCGGGGGGTCCCGAGCTCCTACGAGCAGTACTTC,CATLGERGVPSSYEQYF
-,TRBV6-5,13,TRBJ1-1,-,TGTGCCAGCAGGCGACAGCCTAACACTGAAGCTTTCTTT,CASRRQPNTEAFF
-,TRBV24-1,17,TRBJ2-2,TRBD2,TGTGCCACCAGTGATACCACCGGGACTAGCTACACCGGGGAGCTGTTTTTT,CATSDTTGTSYTGELFF
-,TRBV19,13,TRBJ1-1,-,TGTGCCAGCCAGACAGCCCCGAACACTGAAGCTTTCTTT,CASQTAPNTEAFF
-,TRBV6-1,16,TRBJ1-4,TRBD1,TGTGCCAGCAGTGAGGGACAGGGAGTAGGTACTGAAAAACTGTTTTTT,CASSEGQGVGTEKLFF
once,TRBV7-9,14,TRBJ1-1,-,TGTGCCAGCAGCCCCCAGGGGATTAACACTGAAGCTTTCTTT,CASSPQGINTEAFF
-,TRBV5-8,17,TRBJ2-4,TRBD1,TGTGCCAGCAGCTCGGGGGACAGGGTCCTAGCCAAAAACATTCAGTACTTC,CASSSGDRVLAKNIQYF
-,TRBV24-1,16,TRBJ2-3,-,TGTGCCACCAGTGCCCTAAGGCGGGTTAGCACAGATACGCAGTATTTT,CATSALRRVSTDTQYF
-,TRBV7-8,11,TRBJ2-1,TRBD1,TGTGCCAGCAGCCAGGGGGTTGGGCAGTTCTTC,CASSQGVGQFF
-,TRBV28,10,TRBJ1-1,-,TGTGCCAGCAGTTTGGTCGCAGCTTTCTTT,CASSLVAAFF
-,TRBV6-2/TRBV6-3,17,TRBJ1-1,-,TGTGCCAGCAGTTACCGACGTATGGGAATACCGAACACTGAAGCTTTCTTT,CASSYRRMGIPNTEAFF
-,TRBV5-4,16,TRBJ2-2,TRBD2,TGTGCCAGCAGCCCCATCGGACTAGCTAACACCGGGGAGCTGTTTTTT,CASSPIGLANTGELFF
once,TRBV14,15,TRBJ1-4,-,TGTGCCAGCAGCCAAGATTTACCGGGACCGCGAAAACTGTTTTTT,CASSQDLPGPRKLFF
-,TRBV6-5,11,TRBJ2-3,-,TGTGCCAGCAGTTTCTCGGATACGCAGTATTTT,CASSFSDTQYF
once,TRBV19,19,TRBJ1-1,-,TGTGCCAGTAGAGGGGGGGTTACAGGAGGTCGTCTCAAGAACACTGAAGCTTTCTTT,CASRGGVTGGRLKNTEAFF
-,TRBV7-2,14,TRBJ1-1,-,TGTGCCAGCAGCTTATTTCCGTTAAACACTGAAGCTTTCTTT,CASSLFPLNTEAFF
-,TRBV30,11,TRBJ1-1,-,TGTGCCTGGAGCAGAACCGTAAAAGCTTTCTTT,CAWSRTVKAFF
-,TRBV9,15,TRBJ1-1,TRBD1,TGTGCCAGCAGCGGGACAGGGGCTGTGAACACTGAAGCTTTCTTT,CASSGTGAVNTEAFF
-,TRBV6-5,13,TRBJ1-1,-,TGTGCCAGCAGGAGATCGATGAACACTGAAGCTTTCTTT,CASRRSMNTEAFF
-,TRBV11-2,14,TRBJ1-2,TRBD1,TGTGCCAGCAGCTACCAACCAGGGGGGTATGGCTACACCTTC,CASSYQPGGYGYTF
-,TRBV27,14,TRBJ1-2,-,TGTGCCAGCAGTTTGGTGGGAGCTAACTATGGCTACACCTTC,CASSLVGANYGYTF
-,TRBV4-1,16,TRBJ2-6,-,TGCGCCAGCAGCCAAGAGGCAGGGCTAGGGGCCAACGTCCTGACTTTC,CASSQEAGLGANVLTF